This T cell receptor (beta chain) was documented in a study of regulatory T cells. Broader study findings: Hydrophobic residues at CDR3 positions 6 and 7 were enriched in conventional CD4+ T cells of CD3G-deficient patients. Skewed V and J usage and few unique V-J pairs marked patient repertoires, most in Tregs.

Trimming left V 1 base short and J 1 base short, with 4 bases between. The germline V gene has CDR1 SGHTA and CDR2 FQGNSA. The CDR3 totals 13 residues. On this clone: Its antigen remains unidentified.

The primer mix had 52 TRBV and 13 TRBJ primers. Data came from immunoSEQ multiplex PCR; TCRdb stores just in-frame clones and leaves some out. The sample has tens of thousands of clones, about 88% seen once; the top ten hold roughly 2.2%. Every patient with CD3G deficiency had evidence of autoimmunity. Sequenced sample: conventional CD4+ T cells sorted from blood. The receptor comes from a person aged 18 to 35 with CD3G deficiency. The chain recombines TRBV7-2 with TRBJ2-5, with no clear D. The CDR3 protein is CASSLEFQETQYF. The CDR3 nucleotides are TGTGCCAGCAGCTTAGAATTCCAAGAGACCCAGTACTTC.